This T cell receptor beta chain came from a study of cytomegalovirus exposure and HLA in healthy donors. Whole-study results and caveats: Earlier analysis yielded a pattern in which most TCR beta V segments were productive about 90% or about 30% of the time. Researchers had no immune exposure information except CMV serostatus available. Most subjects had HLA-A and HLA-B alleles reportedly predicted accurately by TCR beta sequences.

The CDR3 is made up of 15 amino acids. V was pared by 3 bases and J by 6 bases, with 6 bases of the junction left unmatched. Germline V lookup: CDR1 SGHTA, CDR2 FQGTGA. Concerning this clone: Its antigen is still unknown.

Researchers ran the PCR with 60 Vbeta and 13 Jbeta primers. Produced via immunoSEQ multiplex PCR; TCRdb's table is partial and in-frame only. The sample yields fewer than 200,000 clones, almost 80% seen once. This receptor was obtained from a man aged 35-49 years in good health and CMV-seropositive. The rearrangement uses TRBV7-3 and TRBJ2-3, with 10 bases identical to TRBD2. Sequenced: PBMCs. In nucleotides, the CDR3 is TGTGCCAGCAGCTTGGGGCTAGCGGGAGTGGATACGCAGTATTTT. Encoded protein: CASSLGLAGVDTQYF.